This TCR beta chain was observed in a study of early T cells in non-severe SARS-CoV-2 infection. Study-wide context: Bulk RNA isolated from unsorted whole blood underwent sequencing; chains were not paired.

This CDR3 is 12 amino acids long. Between the trimmed V and J ends, which lost 1 base and 7 bases, there was a span of 8 bases. CDR1 is SGHAT, CDR2 FQDESV, per germline (reference sequence). About this clonotype itself: Its specificity is not known.

Study results and limitations: Matching results from VDJdb favored anti-spike CD8 responses, leaving private and CD4 specificities undetected.

Molecules of cDNA were individually given unique molecular identifiers that were attached to them. Using its own MiXCR run on the 5' RACE reads, TCRdb lists one record per CDR3 protein. The sample comprises 40,000 to 50,000 distinct CDR3 sequences, around 7% of which are singletons, and around 5.1% rests with the top ten. This rearrangement joins TRBV11-1 to TRBJ2-7, with D unresolved. The sequenced sample consisted of whole blood. This TCR was sampled from an adult who was a healthcare worker with PCR-confirmed SARS-CoV-2 infection or an uninfected control (not recorded which). CDR3 coding DNA: TGTGCCAGCAGCTTAGGAGTTGAAGAGCAGTACTTC. Translated, it gives CASSLGVEEQYF.